A single sample is the source of the 20 T cell receptor beta chains below, sequenced in a study of CD8+CD57+ T cells in acquired aplastic anemia. Sequenced patients had shown CD8+CD57+ cell expansion by flow cytometry. Genomic DNA constituted the template upon which TCR beta VDJ and CDR3 profiling was performed. Each CDR3 protein gets one entry after TCRdb re-called the reads with MiXCR. Among about 180,000 distinct CDR3 sequences listed, around 48% were seen once. Sequencing was carried out using sorted CD4+, CD8+, or CD8+CD57+ T cells (not recorded which) from PBMCs. These TCRs come from a human donor with aplastic anemia.

The genes are TRBV20-1 and TRBJ1-2; D remains unclear. CDR1 is DFQATT and CDR2 is SNEGSKA in the germline V gene (reference sequence). The CDR3 runs 11 residues. Deletions cut 2 bases from V and 6 bases from J, with 7 bases between. DNA for the CDR3: TGCAGTGCTAGAAAAGGAGATGGCTACACCTTC. Translated, it gives CSARKGDGYTF.

To note about this clonotype: A much larger clone lies one base from this, so it may be a read error. The genes are TRBV12-3 or TRBV12-4 and TRBJ1-2; a possible D gene is TRBD1 (6 bases). V was clipped by 0 bases and J by 8 bases, with 13 bases between them. The CDR3 has 14 amino acids. This CDR3 is CASSLAPRGGGYTF. The DNA for the CDR3 is TGTGCCAGCAGTTTAGCGCCCAGGGGAGGGGGCTACACCTTC.

This clonotype was detected ten times or more. The V and J genes are TRBV20-1 and TRBJ1-2; TRBD1 aligns across 11 bases. Germline V CDR1 and CDR2: DFQATT, SNEGSKA (reference sequence). V trimming: 1 base; J trimming: 14 bases; junction bases outside the gene matches: 9. The CDR3 has 13 residues. The DNA for the CDR3 is TGCAGTGCTAGAGCTGGACAGGGGGCTGTGCATACCTTC. It is translated as CSARAGQGAVHTF.

The chain carries TRBV7-2 and TRBJ1-2; D gene ambiguous. V lost 5 bases and J 4 bases, leaving 11 bases between the germline ends. The V gene's germline CDR1 is SGHTA and CDR2 FQGNSA. CDR3 length: 13 residues. Here the CDR3 DNA reads TGTGCCAGCAGCGTGGACGGCCTCTATGGCTACACCTTC. Its protein is CASSVDGLYGYTF.

This clonotype was picked up many times. The J gene is TRBJ2-1, the V gene TRBV24-1; 10 nucleotides align to TRBD1. There are 16 residues in the CDR3. V lost 7 bases, J lost 7 bases, and 12 bases stayed unmatched. The germline gives CDR1 KGHDR, CDR2 SFDVKD. This CDR3 is CATSSAPGQGKNEQFF. CDR3 sequence (DNA): TGTGCCACCAGCAGTGCCCCGGGACAGGGGAAGAATGAGCAGTTCTTC.

The chain joins TRBV12-3 or TRBV12-4 to TRBJ2-1; 9 nucleotides align to TRBD2. V was pared by 6 bases and J by 1 base, with 4 bases of the junction left unmatched. The CDR3 is 15 residues long. Here the CDR3 DNA reads TGTGCCAGCAGGCTTCTAGCGGGATCCTACAATGAGCAGTTCTTC. Translating it yields CASRLLAGSYNEQFF.

The J gene is TRBJ2-7, the V gene TRBV20-1; D gene ambiguous. The CDR3 has 10 residues. With 6 bases removed from V and 3 bases from J, the gap between germline ends came to 6 bases. Looked up from germline, CDR1 is DFQATT and CDR2 is SNEGSKA (reference sequence). The CDR3 here is CSAFDYEQYF. As DNA, the CDR3 is TGCAGTGCCTTTGACTACGAGCAGTACTTC.

The rearrangement joins TRBV2 to TRBJ1-2; 7 bases map to TRBD1. With V trimmed by 8 bases and J by 4 bases, 4 bases remained unmatched. Germline V gives CDR1 SNHLY, CDR2 FYNNEI. The CDR3 is 12 amino acids. In DNA form, the CDR3 reads TGTGCCAGCCTACAGGGGCCCTATGGCTACACCTTC. Encoded protein: CASLQGPYGYTF.

The J gene is TRBJ2-6, the V gene TRBV25-1, with TRBD2 matching over 10 bases. CDR3 length: 18 amino acids. V trimming: 5 bases; J trimming: 0 bases; junction bases outside the gene matches: 7. Germline values: CDR1 MGHDK, CDR2 SYGVNS. The CDR3 sequence: CASSPGTSASSGANVLTF. CDR3 sequence (DNA): TGTGCCAGCAGTCCCGGGACTAGCGCAAGCTCTGGGGCCAACGTCCTGACTTTC.

This clonotype was counted ten times or more. This sequence joins TRBV6-5 and TRBJ2-7; 8 bases are shared with TRBD1. This CDR3 is 16 amino acids long. V lost 4 bases, J lost 0 bases, and 8 bases stayed unmatched. Looked up from germline, CDR1 is MNHEY and CDR2 is SVGAGI. The CDR3: CASSLGTGTGSYEQYF. The DNA of the CDR3 is TGTGCCAGCAGTTTGGGAACCGGGACAGGCTCCTACGAGCAGTACTTC.

The V and J genes are TRBV29-1 and TRBJ1-2; TRBD1 agrees at 8 bases. V lost 6 bases, J lost 6 bases, and 3 bases stayed unmatched. The CDR3 is 11 amino acids. Germline CDR1 and CDR2: SQVTM and ANQGSEA. The chain's CDR3 is CSVSGGDGYTF. Here the CDR3 DNA reads TGCAGCGTGTCAGGGGGCGATGGCTACACCTTC.

This clonotype was seen more than once but under ten times. The V gene is TRBV3-1, the J gene TRBJ2-5, with 7 bases lining up with TRBD2. Germline values: CDR1 LGHDT, CDR2 YNNKEL (reference sequence). The J segment lost 5 bases and the V segment lost 1 base, leaving 7 bases of the junction unmatched. CDR3 length equals 15 residues. CDR3 protein: CASSQVGGNRETQYF. In DNA form, the CDR3 reads TGTGCCAGCAGCCAAGTCGGGGGGAACCGGGAGACCCAGTACTTC.

This clonotype was seen more than once but under ten times. The genes are TRBV2 and TRBJ1-6; D gene unclear. Germline lookup yields CDR1 SNHLY and CDR2 FYNNEI. The CDR3 spans 15 residues. V was shortened by 8 bases and J by 5 bases, with 16 bases between the two germline ends. The CDR3 sequence is CASSARVVDNSPLHF. The CDR3 DNA reads as TGTGCCAGCTCCGCACGGGTCGTCGATAATTCACCCCTCCACTTT.

This clonotype was seen many times. The genes are TRBV10-3 and TRBJ2-3; 10 bases line up with TRBD1. This CDR3 spans 16 amino acids. V gave up 2 bases and J gave up 5 bases; unmatched junction bases: 7. The germline V gene encodes CDR1 ENHRY and CDR2 SYGVKD. CDR3 loop: CAISERVGTGVDTQYF. Written as DNA, the CDR3 is TGTGCCATCAGTGAGAGAGTTGGGACAGGGGTAGATACGCAGTATTTT.

The rearrangement links TRBV6-1 to TRBJ2-1; 7 bases fit TRBD1. The germline V gene has CDR1 MNHNS and CDR2 SASEGT. The CDR3 totals 16 residues. The trim removed 6 bases at V and 8 bases at J, leaving 16 bases unmatched. The CDR3 is CASSFDRAMGVHEQFF. CDR3 sequence (DNA): TGTGCCAGCAGCTTTGACAGGGCCATGGGGGTCCATGAGCAGTTCTTC.

J is TRBJ1-2 and V is TRBV20-1; D remains unclear. Per germline, CDR1 DFQATT and CDR2 SNEGSKA (reference sequence). Deletions cut 7 bases from V and 4 bases from J, with 16 bases between. The CDR3 is 13 amino acids. CDR3 DNA sequence: TGCAGTGTTCCATCCCCGGGGTTCTATGGCTACACCTTC. Translating gives CSVPSPGFYGYTF.

As concerns this clonotype: The CDR3 carries no conserved terminal phenylalanine or tryptophan, so it likely arises from a read error. This rearrangement joins TRBV10-3 to TRBJ2-3; 7 bases agree with TRBD2. V shed 4 bases and J 4 bases; nucleotides not matched to a gene: 5. There are 14 residues in the CDR3. Germline V gene lookup returns CDR1 ENHRY and CDR2 SYGVKD. CDR3 in amino acids: CAISAGGSPDTQYL. The CDR3 DNA is TGTGCCATCAGTGCCGGGGGGTCCCCAGATACGCAGTATCTT.

The rearrangement links TRBV7-9 to TRBJ2-5; 8 bases are a match to TRBD2. Germline CDR1 reads SEHNR; CDR2 reads FQNEAQ (reference sequence). The CDR3 has 16 residues. The V and J ends lost 5 bases and 5 bases, in that order; junction bases with no gene match: 13. DNA for the CDR3: TGTGCCAGCAGCCCGTCCGCAGGCGGGGGGAGGGAGACCCAGTACTTC. Its protein is CASSPSAGGGRETQYF.

This clonotype was observed once. The chain uses TRBV6-1 and TRBJ2-1, with D hard to call. Germline V gene lookup returns CDR1 MNHNS and CDR2 SASEGT. Deletions cut 4 bases from V and 5 bases from J, with 9 bases between. This CDR3 comprises 13 residues. CDR3 sequence (DNA): TGTGCCAGCAGTGGTTGGCGGAACAATGAGCAGTTCTTC. This gives the protein CASSGWRNNEQFF.

To note about this clonotype: Mismatch with germline at one junction end may stem from a read error. The chain combines TRBV11-1 with TRBJ2-3; D is perhaps TRBD2 (7 bases). The CDR3 spans 15 residues. The germline V gene encodes CDR1 SGHAT and CDR2 FQDESV (reference sequence). The CDR3 DNA reads as TGTGCCAGCTGCTTGGGGGCTAGCGGAGCAGATACGCAGTATTTT. The encoded protein is CASCLGASGADTQYF.